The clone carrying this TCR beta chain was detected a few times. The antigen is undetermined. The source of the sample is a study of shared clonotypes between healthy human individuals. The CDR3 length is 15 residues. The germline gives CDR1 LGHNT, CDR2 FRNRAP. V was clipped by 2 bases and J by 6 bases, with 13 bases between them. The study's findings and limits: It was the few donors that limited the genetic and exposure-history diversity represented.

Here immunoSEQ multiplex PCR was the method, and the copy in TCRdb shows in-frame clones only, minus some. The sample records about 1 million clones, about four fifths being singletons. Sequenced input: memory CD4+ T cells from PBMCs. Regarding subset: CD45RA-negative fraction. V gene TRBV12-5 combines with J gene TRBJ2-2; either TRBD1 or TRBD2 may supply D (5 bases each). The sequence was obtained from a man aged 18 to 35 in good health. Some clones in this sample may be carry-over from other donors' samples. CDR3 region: CASGLHEGIAGELFF. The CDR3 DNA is TGTGCTAGTGGTTTGCACGAGGGGATCGCCGGGGAGCTGTTTTTT.